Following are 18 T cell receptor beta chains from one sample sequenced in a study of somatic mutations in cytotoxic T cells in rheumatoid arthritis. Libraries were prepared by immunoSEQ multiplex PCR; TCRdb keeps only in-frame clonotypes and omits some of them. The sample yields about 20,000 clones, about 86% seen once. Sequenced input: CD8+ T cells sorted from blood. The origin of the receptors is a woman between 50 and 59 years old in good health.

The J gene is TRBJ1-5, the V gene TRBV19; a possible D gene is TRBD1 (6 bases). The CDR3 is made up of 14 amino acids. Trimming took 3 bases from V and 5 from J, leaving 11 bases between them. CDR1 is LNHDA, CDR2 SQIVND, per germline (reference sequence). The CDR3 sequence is CASSMGDNYQPQHF. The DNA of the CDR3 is TGTGCCAGTAGTATGGGGGACAACTATCAGCCCCAGCATTTT. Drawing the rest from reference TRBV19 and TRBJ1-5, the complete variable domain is DGGITQSPKYLFRKEGQNVTLSCEQNLNHDAMYWYRQDPGQGLRLIYYSQIVNDFQKGDIAEGYSVSREKKESFPLTVTSAQKNPTAFYLCASSMGDNYQPQHFGDGTRLSIL.

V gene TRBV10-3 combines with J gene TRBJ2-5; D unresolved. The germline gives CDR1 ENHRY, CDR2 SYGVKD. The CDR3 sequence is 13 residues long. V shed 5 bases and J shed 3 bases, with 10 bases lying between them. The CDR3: CAISLGREETQYF. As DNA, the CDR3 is TGTGCCATCAGTCTCGGACGGGAAGAGACCCAGTACTTC.

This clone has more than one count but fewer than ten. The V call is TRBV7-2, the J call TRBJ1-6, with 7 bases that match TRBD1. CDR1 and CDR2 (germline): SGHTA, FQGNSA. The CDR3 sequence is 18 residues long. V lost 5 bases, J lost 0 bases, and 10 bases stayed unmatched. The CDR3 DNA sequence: TGTGCCAGCAGCGTGGAGGGACAGCTGAGCTCCTATAATTCACCCCTCCACTTT. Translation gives CASSVEGQLSSYNSPLHF.

CDR3 loop: CASSMSRSGNTIYF. The CDR3 coding sequence is TGTGCCAGTAGTATGTCCCGCTCTGGAAACACCATATATTTT. The chain is built from TRBV19 and TRBJ1-3; no firm D call. The V end was cut by 3 bases, the J end by 0 bases, with 6 bases between. There are 14 residues in the CDR3. Germline CDR1 reads LNHDA; CDR2 reads SQIVND (reference sequence).

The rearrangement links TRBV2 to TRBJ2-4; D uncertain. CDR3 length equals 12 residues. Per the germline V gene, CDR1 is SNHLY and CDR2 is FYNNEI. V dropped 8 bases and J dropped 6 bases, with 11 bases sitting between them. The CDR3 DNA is TGTGCCAGCCTTACTGTCGGAAACATTCAGTACTTC. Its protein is CASLTVGNIQYF.

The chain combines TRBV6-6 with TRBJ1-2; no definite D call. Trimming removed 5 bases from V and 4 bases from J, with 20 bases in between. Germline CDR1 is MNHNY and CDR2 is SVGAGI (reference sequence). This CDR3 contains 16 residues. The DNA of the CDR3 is TGTGCCAGCAGTAATATGGTAGGGAGAAAGACCTATGGCTACACCTTC. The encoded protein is CASSNMVGRKTYGYTF.

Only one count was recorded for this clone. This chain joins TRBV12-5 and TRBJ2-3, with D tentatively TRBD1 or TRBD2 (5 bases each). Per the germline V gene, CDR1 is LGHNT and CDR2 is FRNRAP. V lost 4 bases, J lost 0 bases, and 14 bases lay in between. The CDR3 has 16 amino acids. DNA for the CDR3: TGTGCTAGTGGTTGGGGGATTTCCGATAGCACAGATACGCAGTATTTT. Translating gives CASGWGISDSTDTQYF.

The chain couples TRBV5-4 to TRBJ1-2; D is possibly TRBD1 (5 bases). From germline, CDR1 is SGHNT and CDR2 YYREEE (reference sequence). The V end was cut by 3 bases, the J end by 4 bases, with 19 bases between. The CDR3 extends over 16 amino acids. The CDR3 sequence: CASSSAPGAGLYGYTF. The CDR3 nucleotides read TGTGCCAGCAGCTCCGCCCCTGGGGCAGGGCTCTATGGCTACACCTTC.

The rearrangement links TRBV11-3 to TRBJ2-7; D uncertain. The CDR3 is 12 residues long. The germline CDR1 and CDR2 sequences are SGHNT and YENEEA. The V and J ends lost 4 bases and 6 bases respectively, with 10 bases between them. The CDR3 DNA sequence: TGTGCCAGCAGCTCCGACGGGTTCGAGCAGTACTTC. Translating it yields CASSSDGFEQYF.

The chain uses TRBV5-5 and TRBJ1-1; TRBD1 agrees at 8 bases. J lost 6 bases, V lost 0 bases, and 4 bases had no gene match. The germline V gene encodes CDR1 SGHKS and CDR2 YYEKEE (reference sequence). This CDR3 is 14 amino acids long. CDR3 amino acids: CASSLGQGAPEAFF. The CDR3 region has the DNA TGTGCCAGCAGCTTGGGTCAGGGGGCCCCTGAAGCTTTCTTT.

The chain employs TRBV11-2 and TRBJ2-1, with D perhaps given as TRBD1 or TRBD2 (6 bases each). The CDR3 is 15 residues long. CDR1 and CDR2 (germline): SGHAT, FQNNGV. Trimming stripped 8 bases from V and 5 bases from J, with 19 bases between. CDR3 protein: CASDLGGGMNNEQFF. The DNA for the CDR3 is TGTGCCAGCGATCTGGGGGGCGGAATGAACAATGAGCAGTTCTTC. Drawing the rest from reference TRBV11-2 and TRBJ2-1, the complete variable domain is EAGVAQSPRYKIIEKRQSVAFWCNPISGHATLYWYQQILGQGPKLLIQFQNNGVVDDSQLPKDRFSAERLKGVDSTLKIQPAKLEDSAVYLCASDLGGGMNNEQFFGPGTRLTVL.

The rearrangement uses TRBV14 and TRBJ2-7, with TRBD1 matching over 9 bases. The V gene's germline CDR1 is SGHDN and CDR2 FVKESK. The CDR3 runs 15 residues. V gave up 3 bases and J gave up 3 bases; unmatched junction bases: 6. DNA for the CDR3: TGTGCCAGCAGCCACGGACAGGGGCCTCGCTACGAGCAGTACGTC. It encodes CASSHGQGPRYEQYV.

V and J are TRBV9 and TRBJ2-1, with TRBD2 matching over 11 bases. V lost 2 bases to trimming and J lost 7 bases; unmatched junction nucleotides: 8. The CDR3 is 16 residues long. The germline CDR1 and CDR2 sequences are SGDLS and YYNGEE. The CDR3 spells CASSVLAGGLRNEQFF. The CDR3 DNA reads TGTGCCAGCAGCGTCCTAGCGGGGGGCCTGCGGAATGAGCAGTTCTTC.

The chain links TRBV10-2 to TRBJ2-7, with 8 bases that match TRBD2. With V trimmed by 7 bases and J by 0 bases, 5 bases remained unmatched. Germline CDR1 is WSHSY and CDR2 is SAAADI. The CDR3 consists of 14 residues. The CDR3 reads CASNPGGSSYEQYF. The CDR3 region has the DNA TGCGCCAGCAACCCGGGGGGGAGCTCCTACGAGCAGTACTTC.

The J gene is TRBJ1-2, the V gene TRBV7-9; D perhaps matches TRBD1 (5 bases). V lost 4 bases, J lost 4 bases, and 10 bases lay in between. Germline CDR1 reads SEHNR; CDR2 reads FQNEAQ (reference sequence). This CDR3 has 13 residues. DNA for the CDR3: TGTGCCAGCAGCTACGGGGCAGGCTATGGCTACACCTTC. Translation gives CASSYGAGYGYTF.

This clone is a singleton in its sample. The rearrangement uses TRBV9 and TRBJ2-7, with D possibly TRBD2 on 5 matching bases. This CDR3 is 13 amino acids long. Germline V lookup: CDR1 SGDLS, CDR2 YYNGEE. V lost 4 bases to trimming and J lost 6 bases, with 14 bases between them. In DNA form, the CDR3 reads TGTGCCAGCAGCCAAAACGACGGAGGCGAGCAGTACGTC. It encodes CASSQNDGGEQYV.

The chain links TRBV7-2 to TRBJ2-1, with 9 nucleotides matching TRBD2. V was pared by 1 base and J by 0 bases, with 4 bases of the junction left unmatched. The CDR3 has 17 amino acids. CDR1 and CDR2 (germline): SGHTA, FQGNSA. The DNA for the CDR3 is TGTGCCAGCAGCTTAGAGGCGGGGGGGAGCTCCTACAATGAGCAGTTCTTC. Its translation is CASSLEAGGSSYNEQFF.

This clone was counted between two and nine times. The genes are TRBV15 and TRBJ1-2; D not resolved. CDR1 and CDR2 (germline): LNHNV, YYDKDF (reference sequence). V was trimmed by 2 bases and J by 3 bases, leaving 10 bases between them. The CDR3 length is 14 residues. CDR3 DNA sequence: TGTGCCACCAGCAGATCGGACGAATACTATGGCTACACCTTC. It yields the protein CATSRSDEYYGYTF.